This T cell receptor (beta chain) emerged from a study of blood T cell repertoires in COVID-19. From germline, CDR1 is SNHLY and CDR2 FYNNEI. The V end lost 8 bases, the J end lost 10 bases, and 18 bases lay between the germline ends. The CDR3 totals 14 residues. Sequencing was performed with immunoSEQ multiplex PCR; in TCRdb, only in-frame clones are kept and a portion is missing. The sample lists about 120,000 clones, approximately 90% occurring once. The sequence derives from a human donor in a cohort sampled during active COVID-19. This chain connects TRBV2 to TRBJ1-6; a possible D gene is TRBD1 (5 bases). Sequenced material: peripheral blood. Written as DNA, the CDR3 is TGTGCCAGCCTTTGGGGGGAAGGAGGCTCACCCCTCCACTTT. Translated, it gives CASLWGEGGSPLHF. Full variable domain (missing parts from reference TRBV2 and TRBJ1-6): EPEVTQTPSHQVTQMGQEVILRCVPISNHLYFYWYRQILGQKVEFLVSFYNNEISEKSEIFDDQFSVERPDGSNFTLKIRSTKLEDSAMYFCASLWGEGGSPLHFGNGTRLTVT.